This T cell receptor beta chain was sequenced during a study of cytomegalovirus exposure and HLA in healthy donors (dated by TCRdb to the late 2010s). General notes on the study: In an earlier analysis of 587 of the donors, about 270 Gb of sequence data and just under 120 million unique TCR beta sequences from some 170 million T cells were reported. Approximately 300 gigabases of sequencing data and around 80 million unique TCR sequences made up an early release that covered fewer than 650 HLA-typed donors. Of the roughly 400 genotyped donors, over 80% were placed in the genetic ancestry cluster associated with self-reported Caucasian donors. The aim of the study was to test whether cataloging public T cell receptors could identify signatures of past pathogen exposure. The study used immunosequencing to profile the T cell repertoires of 670 or so subjects and linked those repertoires to cytomegalovirus serostatus. A separate validation cohort of more than 100 different subjects was used in addition to the approximately 640-subject first cohort. To predict cytomegalovirus infection status, the study brought together high-throughput TCR immunosequencing, statistical association of individual TCRs with disease status, and machine learning. To study patterns of TCR occurrence, a later analysis re-analyzed previously published TCR beta repertoires from hundreds of donors and added high-resolution HLA genotyping. In the later analysis, no new phenotypic data were used to find candidate immune exposures; instead, reliance was placed on TCR beta sequences and their occurrence across donors. An earlier analysis of some 600 of the donors applied high-throughput TCR beta sequencing to assess whether each TCR beta V gene segment acted as functional or pseudogenic. Donor age, sex, ethnicity and CMV serostatus were collected together with the repertoire data. In a later genetic analysis, genome-wide SNP genotypes for about three fifths of the 666 donors were used, and that subset was treated as a discovery cohort. All discovery cohort repertoires had been generated using a single sequencing platform. HLA typing included class I and class II loci at four-digit resolution. Typing coverage varied by locus: roughly 629-640 donors for A, B, C, DRB1 and DQB1; approximately 500 for DQA1; about 600 for DPA1; some 470 for DPB1. About five DR-DQ haplotypes were treated as single units for association and clustering because of strong linkage in the cohort. On average, about 240,000 unique TCR beta nucleotide sequences were sequenced per donor among 398 genotyped donors of the cohort, with roughly a sixth of those sequences being non-productive. What the research found in general, with its limitations: Because HLA typing was unavailable for some donors at each locus, only the typed subset was used in association tests. It was suggested by the authors that the approach could potentially be generalized to other disease states and immunological phenotypes. The cohort was sequenced for TCR beta chains only, and without alpha or paired-chain data the features that could be detected were limited. The presence/absence analyses assumed that sequencing depth was roughly uniform across donors, and that assumption may not be true. According to a later genetic analysis, donors in an Asian-associated ancestry cluster had fewer N-insertions in productive TCRs than the approximately 610-donor mean. Immune exposure information for the cohort was limited to CMV serostatus. A few of the identified cytomegalovirus-associated TCR beta chains were confirmed in vitro to be specific for cytomegalovirus antigens. In the study, 150 to 200 TCR beta chains were listed as associated with cytomegalovirus. Correlated functional status among segregating V segments might reflect linkage disequilibrium, but an unknown experimental factor could not be ruled out. In a later analysis, HLA-associated TCR beta chains showed more clonal expansion and lower generation probabilities than non-associated chains that were equally common. Cytomegalovirus status was reported to be diagnosed by the classifier with high specificity and sensitivity in both the original and validation cohorts. V-gene and J-gene trimming of TCR beta chains was associated with a missense DCLRE1C variant in a later genetic analysis, and the association was replicated in an independent cohort. While some public TCRs were present in many individuals, most TCR sequences turned up only very rarely across donors. A group of highly shared sequence variants was considered likely to be a technical artifact of the sequencing pipeline. According to a later analysis, most CMV-associated TCR beta chains appeared to be HLA-restricted, and the HLA associations seemed to be driven largely by CMV exposure. Assigning TCR associations to individual alleles was difficult when HLA alleles, especially DR and DQ, strongly co-occurred. A further reported finding was that TCR beta sequences accurately predicted the HLA-A and HLA-B alleles for most subjects in the first cohort. Several of the top co-occurrence clusters appeared to be linked to parvovirus B19, influenza, CMV and Epstein-Barr virus, according to a later analysis. Because counts were too low, more than 15 rarely observed V segments, including chromosome 9 orphons, were excluded from the earlier analysis of 587 of the donors. Specific HLA alleles were associated with 15,000 to 20,000 TCR beta sequences at a false discovery rate of 0.05 in a later analysis. In a later analysis, the rate of TCR association differed among HLA loci, with DRB1 alleles having the most associated TCRs and HLA-C alleles having the fewest. In an earlier analysis of around 600 of the donors, most TCR beta V segments were observed in productive rearrangements about 87% or about 30% of the time, broadly matching IMGT annotations.

The cohort was made up of 666 healthy bone marrow donors. At the time of sampling, all cohort members were nominally healthy, though unrecorded immune exposures were likely present. The donor was CMV seropositive and was included in the group of 250 to 300 seropositive cohort members. A peripheral blood sample was provided by each donor, and peripheral blood mononuclear cells were used for TCR beta sequencing. Genomic DNA was extracted from the blood cell samples with the Qiagen DNeasy Blood Extraction Kit. A note on this clone: Its antigen is currently not known. No base qualities exist here, and no much larger clone lies one base off it.

Libraries were prepared through the immunoSEQ multiplex PCR assay. A mixture of 60 forward primers for TCR Vbeta segments and 13 reverse primers for TCR Jbeta segments was used in the multiplex PCR. Amplification of the CDR3 region of rearranged TCR beta genes was performed with a multiplex PCR assay on genomic DNA. The amplified TCR beta libraries were sequenced on the Illumina HiSeq System as 87-base-pair reads. The authors' pipeline ran thus. In a later analysis, tens of millions of unique TCR beta chains were counted across the 666 repertoires, and about 10 million of these chains were shared by at least two donors. A nearest-neighbor algorithm error-corrected the raw reads and collapsed the reads into unique sequences, merging closely related sequences to remove PCR and sequencing errors. To assign V, D and J gene segments, CDR3 sequences were aligned to IMGT reference sequences. Each retained sequence needed at least a six-nucleotide match to both a V gene segment and a J gene segment. Rearrangements were classified as productive when the CDR3 lacked stop codons and remained in frame with V and J, and all other rearrangements were classified as non-productive. Following IMGT convention, CDR3 was defined as the stretch from the second conserved V-encoded cysteine up to the conserved J-encoded phenylalanine. In an earlier analysis of roughly 610 of the donors, sequences lacking an unambiguous match to a single V gene segment were excluded. An earlier analysis of roughly 590 of the donors called V segments functional above 56.7% productive rearrangements and segregating when the between-donor standard deviation exceeded 5%. A statistical classification framework was developed to diagnose cytomegalovirus status using the catalog of TCR beta chain sequences. In a later analysis, V and J genes were assigned by comparing TCR nucleotide sequences against IMGT/GENE-DB human TR gene sequences. The TCRdist pipeline was used in a later analysis to assign CDR3 sequences and most-parsimonious VDJ recombination scenarios. In a later analysis, every TCR beta chain was defined by the combination of its CDR3 amino acid sequence and its V-gene family, and reads without a unique V-gene family were dropped. As a way to deal with suspected cross-contamination and a sequencing artifact, a later analysis dropped more than 500 nucleotide sequences that were highly shared and had low generation probability. For each public chain, a later analysis derived a clonal expansion index from normalized ranks of inferred template counts within each repertoire. In a later analysis, generation probabilities were computed using a VDJ recombination model fitted to out-of-frame rearrangements, and the results were checked against IGoR. Hypergeometric tests were used in a later analysis to score TCR-TCR, TCR-HLA and TCR-CMV co-occurrence, with a repertoire-size bias correction applied to the TCR pairs. To estimate false discovery rates, a later analysis permuted the HLA or CMV assignments 20 times. In a later analysis, co-occurring TCRs were grouped using DBSCAN, and TCRdist sequence similarity was added for clustering within HLA-allele-positive subsets. Repertoires with fewer than 30,000 or more than 120,000 public chains, plus five repertoires with anomalous nucleotide sharing, were excluded from co-occurrence clustering. In TCRdb, the immuneACCESS table is reduced to in-frame sequences with V and J assigned. These tables do not hold every clone; where another copy was compared, an unresolved V gene accounts for under half, and the others remain unexplained. V and J calls and clone size are given by that table; D and trimming were obtained from the DNA. Across this sample there are 100,000 to 150,000 clones, with 65% to 75% seen only once. 5.5% to 7.5% of the sample comes from the top ten.

The specimen was PBMCs. The clonotype comes from a woman between 50 and 59 years old in good health and CMV-seropositive.

CDR3 reads: CASAEQEESEQFF. The DNA sequence is as follows: TGTGCCAGCGCCGAGCAAGAAGAGTCGGAGCAGTTCTTC. The V and J genes are TRBV10-3 and TRBJ2-1, with no confident D gene call. Cut back by 10 bases and 10 bases, the V and J ends lie 20 bases apart. The CDR3 holds 13 amino acids from the cysteine to the phenylalanine. Only the CDR3 DNA is retained, 39 bases long and in frame from the first base. The germline V gene specifies ENHRY as CDR1 and SYGVKD as CDR2.